Sequencing of this T cell receptor (beta chain) was carried out in a study of blood T cell repertoires in COVID-19. Whole-study context: Material from acute and convalescent COVID-19 was sourced from the United States, Italy and Spain. The analysed material was cDNA or gDNA that came from T cells, B-cell-depleted T cells, or PBMCs.

In the original analysis: Amplified reference gene primers provided the basis for estimating nucleated cell counts. Sequenced by immunoSEQ multiplex PCR; TCRdb stores in-frame clones only, minus some. From that table come the V and J calls and clone size; the DNA was used to work out D and trimming. This table holds under 150,000 clones, 85% to 90% found once. Germline V gene data show CDR1 as SGHTA and CDR2 as FQGNSA. The CDR3 covers 14 residues. Trimming removed 3 bases from V and 1 base from J, with 10 bases in between. The receptor's source is a man aged 50 to 60 with active or convalescent COVID-19. Sample: peripheral blood. The genes are TRBV7-2 and TRBJ2-7; no clear D gene. The CDR3 spells CASSFATVSYEQYF. The DNA of the CDR3 is TGTGCCAGCAGCTTTGCGACTGTTTCCTACGAGCAGTACTTC.